Listed below are T cell receptor beta chains from one sample, sequenced in a study of T cell responses to AZD1222 COVID-19 vaccine. The table came from immunoSEQ multiplex PCR; TCRdb's copy has only in-frame clones and leaves some out. The sample carries tens of thousands of clones, over 75% recorded once. The sequencing used peripheral blood, collected on day 0 of AZD1222 vaccination. These receptor sequences come from an adult in good health. The CDR3 runs from the conserved cysteine through the conserved F or W.

j_call: TRBJ2-7
v_call: TRBV6-2/TRBV6-3
cdr3_length: 14
cdr3_aa: CASSRLAGGYEQYF

j_call: TRBJ2-7
v_call: TRBV28
cdr3_length: 12
cdr3_aa: CATWTGKDEQYF

j_call: TRBJ2-7
v_call: TRBV13
cdr3_length: 14
cdr3_aa: CASSFQGGVSEQYF

j_call: TRBJ1-2
v_call: TRBV5-1
cdr3_length: 14
cdr3_aa: CASSPEGQGHGYTF

j_call: TRBJ2-5
v_call: TRBV5-1
cdr3_length: 15
cdr3_aa: CASSWTGGVLETQYF

j_call: TRBJ2-7
v_call: TRBV6-6
cdr3_length: 13
cdr3_aa: CASSRDRSYEQYF

j_call: TRBJ1-2
v_call: TRBV6-5
cdr3_length: 14
cdr3_aa: CASSYDGANYGYTF

j_call: TRBJ2-7
v_call: TRBV6-5
cdr3_length: 13
cdr3_aa: CASLTGNTYEQYF

j_call: TRBJ1-6
v_call: TRBV5-1
cdr3_length: 15
cdr3_aa: CASSRTGTLSSPLHF

j_call: TRBJ1-2
v_call: TRBV6-5
cdr3_length: 13
cdr3_aa: CASSSGQNYGYTF

j_call: TRBJ1-5
v_call: TRBV6-5
cdr3_length: 14
cdr3_aa: CASSHTGGNQPQHF

j_call: TRBJ2-5
v_call: TRBV19
cdr3_length: 15
cdr3_aa: CASSIMSGGAETQYF

j_call: TRBJ2-7
v_call: TRBV5-1
cdr3_length: 16
cdr3_aa: CASSPRTGTSSYEQYF

j_call: TRBJ1-2
v_call: TRBV6-5
cdr3_length: 14
cdr3_aa: CASSYGDRIYGYTF

j_call: TRBJ2-7
v_call: TRBV9
cdr3_length: 15
cdr3_aa: CASSVDTSGGREQYF

j_call: TRBJ1-4
v_call: TRBV10-3
cdr3_length: 14
cdr3_aa: CAIKGAATNEKLFF

j_call: TRBJ1-2
v_call: TRBV18
cdr3_length: 14
cdr3_aa: CASSPGTAKDGYTF

j_call: TRBJ1-6
v_call: TRBV10-3
cdr3_length: 15
cdr3_aa: CAISEGGQGNSPLHF

j_call: TRBJ2-3
v_call: TRBV6-2/TRBV6-3
cdr3_length: 15
cdr3_aa: CASSYLAGGLDTQYF

j_call: TRBJ2-3
v_call: TRBV5-1
cdr3_length: 14
cdr3_aa: CASSTMDGTDTQYF

j_call: TRBJ2-2
v_call: TRBV19
cdr3_length: 14
cdr3_aa: CASSGKEGAGELFF

j_call: TRBJ2-3
v_call: TRBV7-9
cdr3_length: 17
cdr3_aa: CASSPSRLAGRTDTQYF

j_call: TRBJ1-1
v_call: TRBV6-2/TRBV6-3
cdr3_length: 15
cdr3_aa: CASSYPLVQVTEAFF

j_call: TRBJ1-5
v_call: TRBV19
cdr3_length: 14
cdr3_aa: CASSTTGSGQPQHF

j_call: TRBJ1-5
v_call: TRBV19
cdr3_length: 13
cdr3_aa: CASSMGRSQPQHF

j_call: TRBJ1-3
v_call: TRBV9
cdr3_length: 13
cdr3_aa: CASSGGAGNTIYF

j_call: TRBJ1-5
v_call: TRBV19
cdr3_length: 19
cdr3_aa: CASSTYYTRQPMSNQPQHF

j_call: TRBJ2-3
v_call: TRBV5-1
cdr3_length: 15
cdr3_aa: CASSFLAGATDTQYF

j_call: TRBJ1-3
v_call: TRBV18
cdr3_length: 16
cdr3_aa: CASSPAAGLSGNTIYF

j_call: TRBJ2-1
v_call: TRBV19
cdr3_length: 15
cdr3_aa: CASSIFTSGSHEQFF